This T cell receptor beta chain appears in the sequencing data of a study of blood T cell repertoires in COVID-19 (dated by TCRdb to 2019 to 2021). Context from the whole study: Collaborator samples came from the United States, Italy and Spain and covered acute and convalescent phases of COVID-19. The material from the prospective study consisted of cDNA or gDNA derived from T cells, B-cell-depleted T cells, or PBMCs. Sample metadata almost always included a de-identified subject ID, COVID-19 status, age in years and sex. Where available, HLA class I and class II types were obtained from metadata supplied by the sample provider rather than from assay-based typing. The dataset comprised deeply sampled blood TCRbeta repertoires from subjects exposed to, actively infected with, or recovered from COVID-19. The repertoires were released in a freely available public database intended as a resource for research on the immune response to SARS-CoV-2. Samples were obtained from the ongoing ImmuneRACE study (first 160 participants) and from 950 to 1,500 subjects provided by 6 global collaborators.

This clone appeared a single time. Its antigen target is currently unknown. Nothing much larger sits one base from this clone, and base qualities are not available. TCRbeta CDR3 regions were amplified from genomic DNA by means of the immunoSEQ Assay, a bias-controlled multiplex PCR. In the original analysis: The number of nucleated cells in each sample was estimated by amplification of reference gene primers within the assay. To quantify the absolute abundance of each unique TCRbeta CDR3 rearrangement, sequence reads were collapsed and filtered. Productive Simpson clonality was computed per sample as the square root of Simpson's diversity index over productive rearrangements. As stored in TCRdb, this immuneACCESS dataset retains in-frame rearrangements with V and J assigned. A fraction of the clones does not appear; measured against another copy, unresolved V genes explain less than half of the discrepancy, and the remainder lacks a known reason. That table gives V, J and clone size, and the DNA gave D and trimming. This sample lists about 240,000 clones; 85% to 90% were detected once. The top ten clones comprise over 7.5% of the sample.

In the prospective study, participants were roughly 18 to 90 years old, resided in 24 geographic areas of the United States, and were enrolled through a virtual design. In the prospective study, participants were assigned to cohorts based on the clinical history participants reported in a screening survey and a study questionnaire. Recovered participants in ImmuneRACE Cohort 3 were defined by two consecutive negative NP/OP PCR tests, clearance by a healthcare professional, or resolution of symptoms. Mobile phlebotomists in the prospective study collected whole blood, serum and a nasopharyngeal or oropharyngeal swab from every participant. Participants in the prospective study had the option to provide additional blood draws and questionnaires over a 2-month period. Before DNA extraction, blood samples from the prospective study were shipped at room temperature or frozen. Overall study outcomes, separate from this receptor: The quantity of clinical and demographic metadata differed by source and by participant and was supplied without curation.

V was cut back by 6 bases and J by 5 bases, leaving a gap of 10 bases between them. From cysteine to phenylalanine, the CDR3 is 12 amino acids long. Only CDR3 DNA is held: 36 bases, read in frame from base 1. The germline V gene supplies CDR1 MDHEN and CDR2 SYDVKM. Here the chain combines TRBV28 and TRBJ1-1; the D segment cannot be called with confidence. The receptor was isolated from a man aged 40-55 years who had recovered from COVID-19. Sample: PBMCs or T cells enriched from blood (not recorded which). The CDR3 here reads CASRDGVTEAFF. The bases read TGTGCCAGCAGGGACGGGGTGACTGAAGCTTTCTTT.